This TCR beta chain emerged from a study of response to subunit inactivated influenza vaccine. Overall study findings and caveats: Authors suggested seasonal influenza vaccinations each recruit few new T cells.

This clonotype was counted between two and nine times. Its antigen is not known. Using its own MiXCR run on the RT-PCR reads, TCRdb lists one record per CDR3 protein. Of over 750,000 distinct CDR3 sequences in the sample, 21% were seen once. The CDR3 runs to 13 residues. V lost 6 bases to trimming and J lost 0 bases, with 9 bases between them. Germline values: CDR1 SGHTA, CDR2 FQGNSA. Material: PBMCs from blood, obtained 4 to 6 days after vaccination. The gene calls are TRBV7-2 and TRBJ2-7; D is ambiguous. This TCR derives from a man aged 50 to 59 who received an inactivated influenza vaccine. CDR3 residues: CASRIGVSYEQYF. Written as DNA, the CDR3 is TGTGCCAGCAGGATAGGAGTCTCCTACGAGCAGTACTTC.